Sequencing of this T cell receptor beta chain was carried out in a study of T-cell memory formation after mild COVID-19. Study-level background: Most TCR clusters belonged to a single donor.

Germline-derived CDR1 and CDR2 are KGHDR and SFDVKD. V was shortened by 4 bases and J by 7 bases, with 12 bases between the two germline ends. The CDR3 covers 13 residues. Study-level points and caveats: Contracting CD8+ clones were enriched in EMRA, CD4+ mainly in CM and EM.

Employing constant-segment primers, 5'RACE generated TCR alpha and TCR beta cDNA libraries bearing sample barcodes and UMIs. MiXCR, run by TCRdb on the 5' RACE reads, gives a single entry per CDR3 protein. The sample lists 450,000 or so distinct CDR3 sequences; 20% were seen once. Regarding this clonotype: No antigen is known for it.

This TCR was recovered from an adult woman who had mild COVID-19 (a few samples of this study predate the infection). Cell type and time point are not known. The chain combines TRBV24-1 with TRBJ2-5; D unclear. The specimen was PBMCs or a T cell subset sorted from them (not recorded which). CDR3 DNA sequence: TGTGCCACCAGTGAGTCCTCCCCCGTGACCCAGTACTTC. Residues: CATSESSPVTQYF.